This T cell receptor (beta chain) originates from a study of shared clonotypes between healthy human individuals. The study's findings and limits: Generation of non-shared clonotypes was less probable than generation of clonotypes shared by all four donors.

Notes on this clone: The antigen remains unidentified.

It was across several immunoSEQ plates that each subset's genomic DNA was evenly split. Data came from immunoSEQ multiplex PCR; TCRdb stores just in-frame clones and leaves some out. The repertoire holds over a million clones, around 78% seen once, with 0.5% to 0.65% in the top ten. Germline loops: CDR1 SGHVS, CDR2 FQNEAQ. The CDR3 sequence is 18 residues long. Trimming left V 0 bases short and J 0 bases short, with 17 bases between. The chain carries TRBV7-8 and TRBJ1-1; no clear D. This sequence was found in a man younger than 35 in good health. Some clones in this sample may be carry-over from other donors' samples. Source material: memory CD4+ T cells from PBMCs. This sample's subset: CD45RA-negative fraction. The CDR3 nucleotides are TGTGCCAGCAGCTTAGCGTCAATAGTCGGGGATCTGAACACTGAAGCTTTCTTT. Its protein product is CASSLASIVGDLNTEAFF.